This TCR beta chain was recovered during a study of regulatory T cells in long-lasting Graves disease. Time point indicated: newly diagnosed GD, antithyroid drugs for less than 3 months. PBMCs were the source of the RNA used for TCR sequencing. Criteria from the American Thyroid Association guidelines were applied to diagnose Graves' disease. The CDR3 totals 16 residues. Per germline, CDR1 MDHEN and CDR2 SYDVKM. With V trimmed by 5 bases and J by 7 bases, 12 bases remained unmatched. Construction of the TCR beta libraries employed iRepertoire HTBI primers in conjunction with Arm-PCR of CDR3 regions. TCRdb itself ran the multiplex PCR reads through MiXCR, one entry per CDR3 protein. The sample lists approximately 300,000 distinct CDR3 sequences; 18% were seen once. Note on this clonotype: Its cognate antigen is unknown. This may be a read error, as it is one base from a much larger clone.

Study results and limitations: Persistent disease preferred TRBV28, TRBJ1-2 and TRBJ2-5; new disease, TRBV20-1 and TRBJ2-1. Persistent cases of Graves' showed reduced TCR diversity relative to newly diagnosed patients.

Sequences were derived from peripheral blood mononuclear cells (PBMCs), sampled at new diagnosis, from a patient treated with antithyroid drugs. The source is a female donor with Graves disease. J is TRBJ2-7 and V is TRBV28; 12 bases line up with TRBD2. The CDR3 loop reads CASSPRGTSGFNEQYF. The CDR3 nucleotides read TGTGCCAGCAGTCCCCGAGGGACTAGCGGGTTCAATGAGCAGTACTTC.